The 28 T cell receptor beta chains listed next were all sequenced from one sample in a study of T cells after yellow fever vaccination. TCRdb fed the 5' RACE reads into MiXCR, producing one record per CDR3 protein. This table has under 550,000 distinct CDR3 sequences, 21% appearing once. This specimen consisted of PBMCs, obtained about 21 days after the first yellow fever vaccination. The receptors were sampled from a man aged 18 to 29 who received the YFV17D yellow fever vaccine.

The chain links TRBV20-1 to TRBJ1-5, with no clear D. CDR1 is DFQATT, CDR2 SNEGSKA, per germline (reference sequence). V lost 6 bases and J 3 bases, leaving 15 bases between the germline ends. The CDR3 is 14 amino acids. CDR3 DNA sequence: TGCAGTGCCCGAAAGCCGGGAAACAATCAGCCCCAGCATTTT. Protein: CSARKPGNNQPQHF.

V and J are TRBV4-1 and TRBJ2-1, with 7 bases lining up with TRBD1. Trimming cost V 6 bases and J 9 bases; bases outside gene matches: 11. Per germline, CDR1 MGHRA and CDR2 YSYEKL. The CDR3 covers 14 residues. In DNA, the CDR3 is TGCGCCAGCAGACCAAAGGGGACAGTCGGTGAGCAGTTCTTC. Translated, it gives CASRPKGTVGEQFF.

This clonotype was observed a handful of times. The chain uses TRBV7-9 and TRBJ2-7, with D unclear. The CDR3 is made up of 11 amino acids. The germline CDR1 and CDR2 sequences are SEHNR and FQNEAQ (reference sequence). The V and J ends lost 5 bases and 2 bases respectively, with 4 bases between them. The CDR3 here is CASSIAYEQYV. CDR3 DNA sequence: TGTGCCAGCAGCATCGCCTACGAGCAGTACGTC.

The sample holds a few counts of this clonotype. V usage is TRBV10-3 and J usage is TRBJ1-6; weak D call: TRBD1 (5 bases). V dropped 0 bases and J dropped 7 bases, with 10 bases sitting between them. The CDR3 contains 15 residues. The V gene's germline CDR1 is ENHRY and CDR2 SYGVKD. The DNA for the CDR3 is TGTGCCATCAGTGAGTCTAGGGGCAGGAATTCACCCCTCCACTTT. Translated: CAISESRGRNSPLHF.

This rearrangement joins TRBV2 to TRBJ1-1, with 10 bases lining up with TRBD1. Per the germline V gene, CDR1 is SNHLY and CDR2 is FYNNEI. The V gene end was trimmed by 4 bases and the J gene end by 1 base; junction bases not matched to a gene: 3. This CDR3 comprises 15 residues. For the CDR3, the DNA is TGTGCCAGCAGTGGGACAGGGGGGGCGAACACTGAAGCTTTCTTT. Residues: CASSGTGGANTEAFF.

This clonotype occurred a few times. V and J are TRBV11-2 and TRBJ2-1; TRBD2 matches at 9 bases. V gave up 4 bases and J gave up 5 bases; unmatched junction bases: 9. The CDR3 covers 16 residues. Germline CDR1 reads SGHAT; CDR2 reads FQNNGV. The CDR3 DNA reads TGTGCCAGCAGCTCTCTAGCGGGGACGATCAACAATGAGCAGTTCTTC. Translation: CASSSLAGTINNEQFF.

CDR3 nucleotide sequence: TGTGCCAGCGGCCTCGGGGGCTCCTACGAGCAGTACTTC. Residues: CASGLGGSYEQYF. This chain links TRBV25-1 with TRBJ2-7, with D possibly TRBD2 on 6 matching bases. The CDR3 is 13 residues long. Germline CDR1 is MGHDK and CDR2 is SYGVNS. V was pared by 8 bases and J by 0 bases, with 11 bases between.

This clonotype was counted only a few times. V is TRBV7-8 and J is TRBJ2-7; 7 bases match TRBD2. The ends lost 5 bases at V and 4 bases at J; junction bases unmatched: 5. Germline V gene data show CDR1 as SGHVS and CDR2 as FQNEAQ. The CDR3 contains 13 residues. The CDR3 bases are TGTGCCAGCAGCCAAGCGGGACCATACGAGCAGTACTTC. The encoded protein is CASSQAGPYEQYF. Drawing the rest from reference TRBV7-8 and TRBJ2-7, the complete variable domain is GAGVSQSPRYKVAKRGQDVALRCDPISGHVSLFWYQQALGQGPEFLTYFQNEAQLDKSGLPSDRFFAERPEGSVSTLKIQRTQQEDSAVYLCASSQAGPYEQYFGPGTRLTVT.

Points on this clonotype: One base away lies a much larger clone, so this may be a sequencing read error. The V gene is TRBV5-4, the J gene TRBJ2-1, with D perhaps TRBD2 (6 bases). This CDR3 has 15 residues. Trimming cost V 0 bases and J 0 bases, with 7 bases left between them. Per germline, CDR1 SGHNT and CDR2 YYREEE (reference sequence). The CDR3, as DNA: TGTGCCAGCAGCTTGGACGGGGGCTCCTACAATGAGCAGTTCTTC. Its translation is CASSLDGGSYNEQFF.

This clonotype has only a few counts. The chain recombines TRBV9 with TRBJ2-7, with D unclear. The CDR3 covers 14 residues. V was cut by 4 bases and J by 6 bases, with 17 bases left in between. CDR1 and CDR2 from the germline V gene are SGDLS and YYNGEE. The CDR3, as DNA: TGTGCCAGCAGCCTAACCGACACCTTCGGCGAGCAGTACTTC. Protein product: CASSLTDTFGEQYF.

This clonotype appeared a few times. The chain is built from TRBV12-3 or TRBV12-4 and TRBJ1-1, with 9 bases lining up with TRBD1. The CDR3 is 16 residues long. V trimming: 3 bases; J trimming: 0 bases; junction bases outside the gene matches: 5. The CDR3, as DNA: TGTGCCAGCAGTTTCCGGGACAGGGTTTTGAACACTGAAGCTTTCTTT. Translating gives CASSFRDRVLNTEAFF.

DNA of the CDR3: TGTGCCAGCAAGACGGCGGAGAATAGCAATCAGCCCCAGCATTTT. The encoded protein is CASKTAENSNQPQHF. The V and J genes are TRBV6-1 and TRBJ1-5, with D uncertain. V lost 7 bases and J lost 0, with 13 bases in between. Germline CDR1 MNHNS, CDR2 SASEGT. The CDR3 has 15 amino acids.

This clonotype showed up just a few times. The chain links TRBV20-1 to TRBJ1-5, with 7 bases matching TRBD1. This CDR3 is 13 amino acids long. Per germline, CDR1 DFQATT and CDR2 SNEGSKA (reference sequence). Trimming took 6 bases from V and 11 from J; bases not matched to a gene: 13. As DNA, the CDR3 is TGCAGTGCCGAATATACAGGGGCTTGGTCCCAGCATTTT. The encoded protein is CSAEYTGAWSQHF.

The chain uses TRBV5-1 and TRBJ2-7; no definite D call. Germline V gives CDR1 SGHRS, CDR2 YFSETQ. The length of the CDR3 is 13 residues. The ends were cut back, 0 bases at V and 3 bases at J, with 7 bases in the middle. The chain's CDR3 is CASSLGIGYEQYF. The CDR3 DNA sequence: TGCGCCAGCAGCTTGGGTATCGGCTACGAGCAGTACTTC.

V gene TRBV7-9 combines with J gene TRBJ2-5, with 10 bases that match TRBD2. Germline V lookup: CDR1 SEHNR, CDR2 FQNEAQ (reference sequence). CDR3 length equals 16 residues. V gave up 1 base and J gave up 4 bases; unmatched junction bases: 6. Written as DNA, the CDR3 is TGTGCCAGCAGCTTAGGGTCTCCTAGCGGGGGAGAGACCCAGTACTTC. Its protein is CASSLGSPSGGETQYF. The complete variable domain, with remaining parts taken from reference TRBV7-9 and TRBJ2-5, reads DTGVSQNPRHKITKRGQNVTFRCDPISEHNRLYWYRQTLGQGPEFLTYFQNEAQLEKSRLLSDRFSAERPKGSFSTLEIQRTEQGDSAMYLCASSLGSPSGGETQYFGPGTRLLVL.

V and J are TRBV20-1 and TRBJ2-7, with TRBD2 identical over 13 bases. This CDR3 has 14 residues. With 5 bases clipped from V and 6 bases from J, the junction kept 7 bases outside the gene matches. Germline values: CDR1 DFQATT, CDR2 SNEGSKA (reference sequence). The CDR3 protein is CSAWGLAGLSEQYF. CDR3 in DNA: TGCAGTGCTTGGGGACTAGCGGGGCTCTCCGAGCAGTACTTC.

This clonotype was seen a few times. The rearrangement uses TRBV6-5 and TRBJ2-3; 10 positions agree with TRBD1. CDR3 length: 16 residues. In germline, CDR1 is MNHEY, CDR2 SVGAGI. J gave up 4 bases and V 1 base, and 5 bases lay outside the gene matches. The CDR3 region has the DNA TGTGCCAGCAGTTACTTTTTGGGACAGGGGCCAGATACGCAGTATTTT. It is translated as CASSYFLGQGPDTQYF.

This clonotype appeared a few times. V usage is TRBV5-8 and J usage is TRBJ2-2; a weak D match, TRBD2 (7 bases). This CDR3 is 16 amino acids long. The germline gives CDR1 SGHTS, CDR2 YDEGEE. The V end lost 1 base, the J end lost 5 bases, and 15 bases lay between the germline ends. The CDR3: CASSLPPGGGTGELFF. The DNA of the CDR3 is TGTGCCAGCAGCTTGCCCCCGGGGGGCGGGACCGGGGAGCTGTTTTTT.

The table lists this clonotype with a few counts. V gene TRBV7-9 combines with J gene TRBJ2-5; tentative D call: TRBD1 (5 bases). Trimming pared 5 bases from V and 2 bases from J, leaving 18 bases between. This CDR3 has 16 residues. Germline CDR1 is SEHNR and CDR2 is FQNEAQ (reference sequence). CDR3 region: CASSRTLDRIQETQYF. The CDR3 coding sequence is TGTGCCAGCAGCCGGACCCTAGACAGAATTCAAGAGACCCAGTACTTC.

At least ten counts were recorded for this clonotype. The rearrangement joins TRBV5-4 to TRBJ2-7; D may match TRBD1 or TRBD2 (5 bases each). The CDR3 has 12 amino acids. Germline V gene lookup returns CDR1 SGHNT and CDR2 YYREEE (reference sequence). V was clipped by 4 bases and J by 6 bases, with 11 bases between them. CDR3 amino acids: CASSRDRGEQYF. The CDR3 DNA is TGTGCCAGCAGCCGGGACCGAGGCGAGCAGTACTTC.

The CDR3 is CASKRVLAYEQYF. CDR3 bases: TGTGCCAGCAAAAGGGTCCTAGCCTACGAGCAGTACTTC. J is TRBJ2-7 and V is TRBV6-2 or TRBV6-3, with D unclear. The V end was cut by 7 bases, the J end by 2 bases, with 12 bases between. Germline V lookup: CDR1 MNHEY, CDR2 SVGEGT. The length of the CDR3 is 13 residues.

This clonotype came up a few times. CDR3 DNA: TGTGCCAGCCGGGGGGGCCTCTCCTACGAGCAGTACGTC. Its translation: CASRGGLSYEQYV. The gene calls are TRBV6-2 or TRBV6-3 and TRBJ2-7; 8 bases match TRBD2. The CDR3 has 13 residues. V trimming: 8 bases; J trimming: 0 bases; junction bases outside the gene matches: 3. CDR1 MNHEY and CDR2 SVGEGT come from the germline V gene.

V usage is TRBV7-2 and J usage is TRBJ2-1; D may be TRBD1 or TRBD2 (6 bases each). Germline V gives CDR1 SGHTA, CDR2 FQGNSA. CDR3 length: 13 amino acids. V lost 6 bases and J lost 5, with 11 bases in between. CDR3 DNA sequence: TGTGCCAGCAGGGGGGGCGACGACAATGAGCAGTTCTTC. Translating it yields CASRGGDDNEQFF.

The J gene is TRBJ2-1, the V gene TRBV12-3 or TRBV12-4; 7 bases line up with TRBD1. V lost 6 bases, J lost 4 bases, and 15 bases stayed unmatched. The CDR3 is made up of 17 amino acids. This CDR3 is CASSFQYSGTEYNEQFF. DNA for the CDR3: TGTGCCAGCAGCTTCCAATACTCCGGGACAGAGTACAATGAGCAGTTCTTC.

The chain carries TRBV7-3 and TRBJ1-6, with D possibly TRBD1 on 6 matching bases. V was cut by 8 bases and J by 9 bases, with 14 bases left in between. CDR1 is SGHTA and CDR2 is FQGTGA in the germline V gene. The CDR3 consists of 13 residues. The CDR3 DNA follows: TGTGCCAGCCCCGACAGGAGATGTTCACCCCTCCACTTT. This codes for CASPDRRCSPLHF.

The rearrangement joins TRBV5-4 to TRBJ1-1; D not certain. Trimming removed 5 bases at V and 1 base at J, with 15 bases between. In germline, CDR1 is SGHNT, CDR2 YYREEE (reference sequence). The CDR3 consists of 15 residues. The CDR3 DNA is TGTGCCAGCAGTTCTCCCGTAAACGGGAACACTGAAGCTTTCTTT. Its translation: CASSSPVNGNTEAFF.

The chain couples TRBV7-2 to TRBJ2-7; D remains ambiguous. CDR1 is SGHTA, CDR2 FQGNSA, per germline. The CDR3 totals 13 residues. Deletions cut 5 bases from V and 3 bases from J, with 11 bases between. CDR3 coding DNA: TGTGCCAGCAGCCCCGCCGTGGGCTACGAGCAGTACGTC. Residues: CASSPAVGYEQYV.

This clonotype occurred a few times. The chain has TRBV4-1 and TRBJ2-1; 9 nucleotides line up with TRBD1. V gave up 0 bases and J gave up 0 bases; unmatched junction bases: 15. CDR1 and CDR2 (germline): MGHRA, YSYEKL. This CDR3 has 21 amino acids. In nucleotides, the CDR3 is TGCGCCAGCAGCCAAGAGGGGGAGACAGGGGGTCGTTTAAGCTCCTACAATGAGCAGTTCTTC. Its protein product is CASSQEGETGGRLSSYNEQFF.